This entry concerns a single TCR beta chain. Antigen unknown. This specimen belongs to a study of lymphopenia after photon versus proton radiotherapy. Findings of the study overall: Relative stability marked proton patients; photon patients lost diversity and naive cells. Better survival with proton therapy was suggested as possible, not demonstrated. Larger post-nadir TCR diversity loss correlated inversely with survival in deceased patients.

The table came from immunoSEQ multiplex PCR; TCRdb's copy has only in-frame clones and leaves some out. The sample carries 20,000 to 25,000 clones, 92% recorded once. The CDR3 is 13 amino acids. Trimming shortened V by 1 base and J by 5 bases, and 8 bases separated the two germline ends. In germline, CDR1 is LNHDA, CDR2 SQIVND (reference sequence). The TCR comes from a woman between 65 and 79 years old with pancreatic cancer. Some clones in this sample may be carry-over from other donors' samples. The starting material was peripheral blood, obtained from a patient treated with proton-based radiotherapy. The chain couples TRBV19 to TRBJ1-2; D is perhaps TRBD1 (5 bases). The DNA of the CDR3 is TGTGCCAGTAGTATAGGGCGACAGTATGGCTACACCTTC. It translates to CASSIGRQYGYTF.